These 27 T cell receptor beta chains originate from one sample sequenced in a study of T cells after yellow fever vaccination. MiXCR, applied by TCRdb to the 5' RACE reads, yields one record per CDR3 protein. This sample has hundreds of thousands of distinct CDR3 sequences, with 8.7% found just once. The sample in question was PBMCs, obtained on the day of the first yellow fever vaccination. The receptors were sampled from a man in his late teens or twenties who received the YFV17D yellow fever vaccine.

The V and J genes are TRBV18 and TRBJ1-6, with a tentative D call TRBD1 (6 bases). CDR3 size: 15 residues. V shed 5 bases and J shed 5 bases, with 13 bases lying between them. Per the germline V gene, CDR1 is KGHSH and CDR2 is LQKENI. The CDR3 here is CASSSHRADNSPLHF. The CDR3 DNA follows: TGTGCCAGCTCAAGTCACAGGGCGGATAATTCACCCCTCCACTTT. Variable domain in full (rest from reference TRBV18 and TRBJ1-6): NAGVMQNPRHLVRRRGQEARLRCSPMKGHSHVYWYRQLPEEGLKFMVYLQKENIIDESGMPKERFSAEFPKEGPSILRIQQVVRGDSAAYFCASSSHRADNSPLHFGNGTRLTVT.

This clonotype was observed at least ten times. The chain is built from TRBV6-5 and TRBJ2-5; tentatively, D is TRBD2 (6 bases). Trimming shortened V by 2 bases and J by 4 bases, and 20 bases separated the two germline ends. Looked up from germline, CDR1 is MNHEY and CDR2 is SVGAGI. The CDR3 is made up of 17 amino acids. The CDR3 DNA reads TGTGCCAGCAGTTACCGAATCGGTGGGGGGAGGATAGAGACCCAGTACTTC. It encodes CASSYRIGGGRIETQYF.

This clonotype has only a few counts. The genes are TRBV6-5 and TRBJ2-2, with D possibly being TRBD1 (6 bases). V lost 2 bases to trimming and J lost 2 bases, with 15 bases between them. The length of the CDR3 is 17 residues. Germline V CDR1 and CDR2: MNHEY, SVGAGI. This chain's CDR3 is CASSYGGQRSNTGELFF. In nucleotides, the CDR3 is TGTGCCAGCAGTTACGGAGGACAGCGAAGCAACACCGGGGAGCTGTTTTTT.

This clonotype was detected ten times or more. Mismatch with germline at one junction end may stem from a read error. The V and J genes are TRBV7-7 and TRBJ1-1, with D unclear. The CDR3 has 13 amino acids. The germline V gene encodes CDR1 SSHAT and CDR2 FNYEAQ (reference sequence). Written as DNA, the CDR3 is TGTGCTAGCAGCCTAACACATGGCGCTGAAGCTTTCTTT. It yields the protein CASSLTHGAEAFF.

The chain links TRBV6-5 to TRBJ1-2, with D unresolved. CDR3 length equals 14 residues. Germline-derived CDR1 and CDR2 are MNHEY and SVGAGI. The V end was cut by 0 bases, the J end by 0 bases, with 5 bases between. CDR3 DNA: TGTGCCAGCAGTTACTCACAGACTAACTATGGCTACACCTTC. As protein: CASSYSQTNYGYTF.

This clonotype appeared a few times. The chain links TRBV30 to TRBJ2-3; TRBD1 is a possible D gene (6 bases). This CDR3 region has 15 residues. With 1 base removed from V and 2 bases from J, the gap between germline ends came to 13 bases. Germline CDR1 GTSNPN, CDR2 SVGIG (reference sequence). CDR3 amino acids: CAWSGGQGITDTQYF. DNA of the CDR3: TGTGCCTGGAGTGGGGGGCAGGGGATCACAGATACGCAGTATTTT.

This clonotype was seen more than once but under ten times. The chain has TRBV5-1 and TRBJ2-5; 10 bases agree with TRBD1. V lost 5 bases, J lost 5 bases, and 15 bases stayed unmatched. The CDR3 length is 17 residues. The germline CDR1 and CDR2 sequences are SGHRS and YFSETQ. The CDR3 loop reads CASRGQGIVSRDETQYF. Written as DNA, the CDR3 is TGCGCCAGCAGGGGACAGGGGATCGTCAGCCGGGACGAGACCCAGTACTTC. Variable domain in full (rest from reference TRBV5-1 and TRBJ2-5): KAGVTQTPRYLIKTRGQQVTLSCSPISGHRSVSWYQQTPGQGLQFLFEYFSETQRNKGNFPGRFSGRQFSNSRSEMNVSTLELGDSALYLCASRGQGIVSRDETQYFGPGTRLLVL.

This clonotype was detected a few times. V gene TRBV6-2 or TRBV6-3 combines with J gene TRBJ2-7; 8 bases fit TRBD1. Germline CDR1 and CDR2: MNHEY and SVGEGT. The CDR3 is 14 amino acids. V lost 6 bases, J lost 7 bases, and 11 bases stayed unmatched. This CDR3 is CASSPSTGVGEQYV. CDR3 DNA sequence: TGTGCCAGCAGCCCCTCGACAGGGGTTGGGGAGCAGTACGTC.

This clonotype was seen at least ten times. This sequence joins TRBV15 and TRBJ2-1; D gene uncertain. The V end was cut by 3 bases, the J end by 4 bases, with 13 bases between. The V gene's germline CDR1 is LNHNV and CDR2 YYDKDF (reference sequence). The CDR3 contains 15 residues. The CDR3, as DNA: TGTGCCACCAGCAGTATGATTACACCGTACAATGAGCAGTTCTTC. This codes for CATSSMITPYNEQFF.

This clonotype was seen only a few times. V usage is TRBV11-2 and J usage is TRBJ2-7, with 11 bases lining up with TRBD1. CDR3 length: 16 amino acids. V lost 5 bases to trimming and J lost 7 bases; unmatched junction nucleotides: 13. CDR1 SGHAT and CDR2 FQNNGV come from the germline V gene. DNA of the CDR3: TGTGCCAGCAGCCGCATCCAAGGACAGGGGGCGCGGGAGCAGTACTTC. This sequence encodes CASSRIQGQGAREQYF.

The V and J genes are TRBV12-3 or TRBV12-4 and TRBJ2-1; D not resolved. The ends were cut back, 4 bases at V and 6 bases at J, with 13 bases in the middle. The CDR3 sequence is 14 residues long. The CDR3 loop is CASSYYPALNEQFF. The CDR3 nucleotides read TGTGCCAGCAGTTACTATCCCGCCCTCAATGAGCAGTTCTTC.

The table lists this clonotype with a few counts. The rearrangement joins TRBV7-9 to TRBJ1-1, with a tentative D call TRBD1 (5 bases). The germline V gene has CDR1 SEHNR and CDR2 FQNEAQ (reference sequence). Trimming removed 5 bases at V and 0 bases at J, with 16 bases between. The CDR3 runs to 16 residues. The CDR3 is CASSLHRRGLNTEAFF. The CDR3 nucleotides read TGTGCCAGCAGCCTACACCGACGGGGACTGAACACTGAAGCTTTCTTT. Supplemented by reference TRBV7-9 and TRBJ1-1, the full variable domain reads DTGVSQNPRHKITKRGQNVTFRCDPISEHNRLYWYRQTLGQGPEFLTYFQNEAQLEKSRLLSDRFSAERPKGSFSTLEIQRTEQGDSAMYLCASSLHRRGLNTEAFFGQGTRLTVV.

This clonotype turned up a few times. The CDR3 loop is CASSPILQGETQYF. CDR3 sequence (DNA): TGTGCCAGCAGCCCCATTCTACAAGGGGAGACCCAGTACTTC. This chain uses TRBV3-1 with TRBJ2-5; D call uncertain. This CDR3 is built from 14 residues. Germline V CDR1 and CDR2: LGHDT, YNNKEL (reference sequence). V dropped 4 bases and J dropped 5 bases, with 14 bases sitting between them.

The chain employs TRBV5-1 and TRBJ2-1; the D call may be TRBD1 or TRBD2 (5 bases each). Trimming took 1 base from V and 5 from J, leaving 10 bases between them. This CDR3 has 14 amino acids. Germline V gene lookup returns CDR1 SGHRS and CDR2 YFSETQ. CDR3: CASSLIGAHNEQFF. The CDR3, as DNA: TGCGCCAGCAGCTTGATCGGGGCCCACAATGAGCAGTTCTTC.

The rearrangement joins TRBV4-3 to TRBJ2-5; D not resolved. Looked up from germline, CDR1 is LGHNA and CDR2 is YSLEER. CDR3 length: 13 residues. Trimming removed 0 bases at V and 4 bases at J, with 6 bases between. The CDR3 reads CASSQDQRETQYF. The CDR3 coding sequence is TGCGCCAGCAGCCAAGATCAGAGAGAGACCCAGTACTTC.

This clonotype came up many times. This chain joins TRBV7-2 and TRBJ1-3, with TRBD1 as a possible D gene (6 bases). Germline V CDR1 and CDR2: SGHTA, FQGNSA. The CDR3 sequence is 16 residues long. Trimming took off 5 bases at V and 0 bases at J, with 14 bases between the two ends. CDR3 protein: CASSPRQVRSGNTIYF. The DNA for the CDR3 is TGTGCCAGCAGCCCCCGACAGGTTCGCTCTGGAAACACCATATATTTT.

V usage is TRBV18 and J usage is TRBJ2-7; TRBD1 matches at 7 bases. Trimming at V came to 3 bases and at J to 3 bases, leaving 8 bases not matched to a gene. This CDR3 comprises 15 residues. Per germline, CDR1 KGHSH and CDR2 LQKENI. This CDR3 reads CASSPEAGGFYEQYF. CDR3 bases: TGTGCCAGCTCACCGGAGGCAGGGGGATTCTACGAGCAGTACTTC.

This clonotype was observed at least ten times. The genes are TRBV5-1 and TRBJ1-6; possible D gene TRBD1, 6 bases. Germline V gene lookup returns CDR1 SGHRS and CDR2 YFSETQ. CDR3 length equals 15 residues. V was pared by 0 bases and J by 6 bases, with 10 bases between. The CDR3 here is CASSLEGQRNSPLHF. In nucleotides, the CDR3 is TGCGCCAGCAGCTTGGAGGGACAACGTAATTCACCCCTCCACTTT.

This clonotype was seen more than once but under ten times. The rearrangement links TRBV5-4 to TRBJ2-3; D not certain. This CDR3 region has 13 residues. V lost 4 bases and J lost 0, with 6 bases in between. Per germline, CDR1 SGHNT and CDR2 YYREEE (reference sequence). The CDR3 is CASSVASTDTQYF. In DNA, the CDR3 is TGTGCCAGCAGCGTCGCTAGCACAGATACGCAGTATTTT.

There are many counts of this clonotype. This chain connects TRBV2 to TRBJ2-2; 9 bases agree with TRBD2. This CDR3 contains 14 residues. The germline gives CDR1 SNHLY, CDR2 FYNNEI. Trimming at V came to 11 bases and at J to 3 bases, leaving 7 bases not matched to a gene. The CDR3: CAGRGGADTGELFF. The CDR3 DNA sequence: TGTGCCGGCCGCGGGGGGGCGGACACCGGGGAGCTGTTTTTT.

The rearrangement links TRBV7-6 to TRBJ1-1; possible D gene TRBD1, 5 bases. Trimming cost V 4 bases and J 4 bases, with 16 bases left between them. Germline CDR1 and CDR2: SGHVS and FNYEAQ. The CDR3 has 15 amino acids. CDR3 sequence: CASSSQPGTTTEAFF. Here the CDR3 DNA reads TGTGCCAGCAGCTCCCAACCCGGGACGACCACTGAAGCTTTCTTT.

The CDR3 sequence: CASSFPGLAGQEQFF. The CDR3 region has the DNA TGTGCCAGCAGCTTCCCGGGACTAGCGGGGCAGGAGCAGTTCTTC. The rearrangement uses TRBV7-6 and TRBJ2-1; 13 bases fit TRBD2. CDR3 length: 15 residues. Trimming took 3 bases from V and 10 from J; bases not matched to a gene: 6. Germline V gene sequence: CDR1 SGHVS, CDR2 FNYEAQ.

This clonotype was picked up a small number of times. The genes are TRBV10-1 and TRBJ2-2; 8 bases agree with TRBD2. This CDR3 spans 15 amino acids. The germline V gene has CDR1 WNHNN and CDR2 SYGVQD (reference sequence). Germline trimming cut 0 bases from V and 5 bases from J; bases unmatched to any gene: 2. The DNA of the CDR3 is TGCGCCAGCAGTGAGTCGATAGCGGGGACCGGGGAGCTGTTTTTT. It translates to CASSESIAGTGELFF.

In DNA, the CDR3 is TGTGCCAGCAGTTATGGTGCGGTCTACGAGCAGTACGTC. Translation: CASSYGAVYEQYV. The rearrangement links TRBV6-6 to TRBJ2-7; no definite D call. This CDR3 has 13 residues. V lost 3 bases and J 3 bases, leaving 9 bases between the germline ends. Germline-derived CDR1 and CDR2 are MNHNY and SVGAGI (reference sequence).

The V and J genes are TRBV13 and TRBJ2-7, with 10 positions matching TRBD2. Germline CDR1 reads PRHDT; CDR2 reads FYEKMQ (reference sequence). V was clipped by 5 bases and J by 6 bases; unmatched bases: 13. CDR3 length: 16 residues. DNA for the CDR3: TGTGCCAGCAGCAAAGCTCCTAGCGGGGGTCCGCCCGAGCAGTACTTC. Protein: CASSKAPSGGPPEQYF.

This clonotype was detected ten times or more. The chain has TRBV7-2 and TRBJ2-1; possibly TRBD1 for D (5 bases). Germline-derived CDR1 and CDR2 are SGHTA and FQGNSA. Trimming cost V 3 bases and J 9 bases, with 15 bases left between them. The CDR3 sequence is 14 residues long. CDR3 in amino acids: CASSFRVSGPEQFF. The CDR3 DNA follows: TGTGCCAGCAGCTTCAGGGTTTCGGGTCCTGAGCAGTTCTTC.

The chain employs TRBV6-4 and TRBJ2-3; 9 bases fit TRBD2. With 4 bases clipped from V and 1 base from J, the junction kept 3 bases outside the gene matches. Germline CDR1 is MRHNA and CDR2 is SNTAGT. The CDR3 is 15 residues long. The DNA for the CDR3 is TGTGCCAGCAGTGTCCAGCGGGGGGGCACAGATACGCAGTATTTT. Amino acids: CASSVQRGGTDTQYF.